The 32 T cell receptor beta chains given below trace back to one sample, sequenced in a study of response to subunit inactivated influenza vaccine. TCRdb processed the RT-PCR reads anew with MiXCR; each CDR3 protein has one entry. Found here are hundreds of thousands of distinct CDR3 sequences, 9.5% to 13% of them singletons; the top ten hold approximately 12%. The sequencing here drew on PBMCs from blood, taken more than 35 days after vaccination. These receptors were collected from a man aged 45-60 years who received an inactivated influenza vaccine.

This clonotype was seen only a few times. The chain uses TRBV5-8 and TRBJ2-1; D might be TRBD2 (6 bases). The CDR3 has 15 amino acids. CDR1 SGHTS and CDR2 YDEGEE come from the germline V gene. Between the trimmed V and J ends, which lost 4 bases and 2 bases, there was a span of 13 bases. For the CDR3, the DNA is TGTGCCAGCAGCCTGATTAGCGGACCCTACAATGAGCAGTTCTTC. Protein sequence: CASSLISGPYNEQFF.

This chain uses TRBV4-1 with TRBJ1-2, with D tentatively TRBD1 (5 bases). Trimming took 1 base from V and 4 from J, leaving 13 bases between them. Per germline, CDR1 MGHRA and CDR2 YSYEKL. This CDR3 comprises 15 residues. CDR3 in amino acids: CASSQVGDRVYGYTF. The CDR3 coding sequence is TGCGCCAGCAGCCAAGTAGGGGATCGAGTCTATGGCTACACCTTC.

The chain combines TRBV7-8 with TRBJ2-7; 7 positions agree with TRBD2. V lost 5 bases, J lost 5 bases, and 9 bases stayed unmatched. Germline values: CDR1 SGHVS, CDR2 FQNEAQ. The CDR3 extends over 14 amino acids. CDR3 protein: CASSPLGGLNEQYF. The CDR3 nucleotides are TGTGCCAGCAGCCCCCTGGGAGGGCTGAACGAGCAGTACTTC.

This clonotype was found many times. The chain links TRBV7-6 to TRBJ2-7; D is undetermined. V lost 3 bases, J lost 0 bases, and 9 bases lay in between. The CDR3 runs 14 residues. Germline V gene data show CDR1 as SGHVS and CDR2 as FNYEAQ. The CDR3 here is CASSLERTSYEQYF. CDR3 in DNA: TGTGCCAGCAGCTTGGAGAGGACCTCCTACGAGCAGTACTTC.

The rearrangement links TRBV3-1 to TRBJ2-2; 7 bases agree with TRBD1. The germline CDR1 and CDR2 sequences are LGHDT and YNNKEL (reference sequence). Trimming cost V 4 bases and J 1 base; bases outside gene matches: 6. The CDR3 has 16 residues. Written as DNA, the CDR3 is TGTGCCAGCAGCCGTACCCGACAGGGGAACACCGGGGAGCTGTTTTTT. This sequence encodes CASSRTRQGNTGELFF.

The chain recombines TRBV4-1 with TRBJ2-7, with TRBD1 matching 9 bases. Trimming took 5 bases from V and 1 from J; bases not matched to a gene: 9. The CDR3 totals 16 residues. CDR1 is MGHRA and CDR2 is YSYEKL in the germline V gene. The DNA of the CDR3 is TGCGCCAGCAGCTTAACCCCCGGGACAGGGTCCTACGAGCAGTACTTC. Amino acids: CASSLTPGTGSYEQYF.

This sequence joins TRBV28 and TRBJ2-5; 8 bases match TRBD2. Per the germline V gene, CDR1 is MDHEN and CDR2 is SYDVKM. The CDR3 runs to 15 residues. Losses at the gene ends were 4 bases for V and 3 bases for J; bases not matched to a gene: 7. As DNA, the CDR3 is TGTGCCAGCAGTTCGACTAGCGAGGGCGAAGAGACCCAGTACTTC. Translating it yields CASSSTSEGEETQYF.

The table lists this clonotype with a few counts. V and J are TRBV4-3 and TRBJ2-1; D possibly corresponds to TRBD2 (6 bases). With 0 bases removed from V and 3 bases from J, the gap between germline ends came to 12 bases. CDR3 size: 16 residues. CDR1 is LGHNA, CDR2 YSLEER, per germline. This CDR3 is CASSQDGGAIYNEQFF. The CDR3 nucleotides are TGCGCCAGCAGCCAAGACGGAGGGGCGATCTACAATGAGCAGTTCTTC.

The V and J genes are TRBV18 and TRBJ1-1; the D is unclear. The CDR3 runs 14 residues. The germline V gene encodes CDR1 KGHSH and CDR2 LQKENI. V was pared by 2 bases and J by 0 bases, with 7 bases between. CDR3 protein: CASSPTGVNTEAFF. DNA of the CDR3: TGTGCCAGCTCACCAACGGGAGTGAACACTGAAGCTTTCTTT.

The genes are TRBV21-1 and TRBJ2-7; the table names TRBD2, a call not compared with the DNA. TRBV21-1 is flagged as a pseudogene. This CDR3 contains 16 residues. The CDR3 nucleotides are TGTGCCAGCAGCAAAGAAAGCCGGGACGGCGGGTGCGAGCAGTACTTC. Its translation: CASSKESRDGGCEQYF.

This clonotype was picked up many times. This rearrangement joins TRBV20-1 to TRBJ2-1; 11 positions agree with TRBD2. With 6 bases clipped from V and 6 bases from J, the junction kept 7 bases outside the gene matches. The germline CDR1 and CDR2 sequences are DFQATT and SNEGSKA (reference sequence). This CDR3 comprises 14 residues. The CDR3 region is CSAPPLAGANEQFF. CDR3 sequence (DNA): TGCAGTGCCCCTCCACTAGCGGGAGCCAATGAGCAGTTCTTC.

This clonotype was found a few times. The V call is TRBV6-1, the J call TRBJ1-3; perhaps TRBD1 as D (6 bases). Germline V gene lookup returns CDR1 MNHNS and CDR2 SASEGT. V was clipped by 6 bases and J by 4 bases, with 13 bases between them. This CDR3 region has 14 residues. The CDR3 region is CASRPGARGNTIYF. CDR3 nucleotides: TGTGCCAGCAGGCCGGGGGCGCGCGGAAACACCATATATTTT.

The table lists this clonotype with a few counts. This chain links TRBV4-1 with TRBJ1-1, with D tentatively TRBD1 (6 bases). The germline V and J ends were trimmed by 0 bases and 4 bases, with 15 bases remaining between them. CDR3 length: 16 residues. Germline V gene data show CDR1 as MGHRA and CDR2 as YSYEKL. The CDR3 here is CASSQDMGARGTEAFF. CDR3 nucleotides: TGCGCCAGCAGCCAAGATATGGGGGCGAGGGGCACTGAAGCTTTCTTT.

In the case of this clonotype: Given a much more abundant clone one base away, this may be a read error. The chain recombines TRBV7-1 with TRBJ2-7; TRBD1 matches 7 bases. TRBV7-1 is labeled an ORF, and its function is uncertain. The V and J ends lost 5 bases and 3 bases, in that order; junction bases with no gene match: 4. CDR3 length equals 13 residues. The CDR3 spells CASSVGQIYEQYF. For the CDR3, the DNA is TGTGCCAGCAGCGTGGGACAGATCTACGAGCAGTACTTC.

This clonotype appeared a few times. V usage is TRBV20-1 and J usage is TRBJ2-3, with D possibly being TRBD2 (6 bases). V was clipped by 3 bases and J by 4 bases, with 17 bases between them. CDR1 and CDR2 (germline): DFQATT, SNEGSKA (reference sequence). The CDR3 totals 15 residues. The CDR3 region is CSARGGRRIADTQYF. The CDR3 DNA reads TGCAGTGCTAGGGGTGGGAGGAGGATCGCAGATACGCAGTATTTT.

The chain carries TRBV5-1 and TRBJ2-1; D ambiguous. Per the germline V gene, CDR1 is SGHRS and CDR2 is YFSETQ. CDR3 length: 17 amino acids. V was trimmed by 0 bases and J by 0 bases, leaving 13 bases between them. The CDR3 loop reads CASSLVGPSYSYNEQFF. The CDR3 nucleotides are TGCGCCAGCAGCTTGGTTGGGCCCAGTTACTCCTACAATGAGCAGTTCTTC.

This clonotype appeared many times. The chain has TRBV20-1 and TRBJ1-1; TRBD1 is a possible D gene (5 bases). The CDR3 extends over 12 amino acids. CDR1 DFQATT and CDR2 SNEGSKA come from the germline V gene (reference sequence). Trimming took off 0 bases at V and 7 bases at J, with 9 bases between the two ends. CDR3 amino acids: CSARDGGGEAFF. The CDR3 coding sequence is TGCAGTGCTAGAGATGGGGGTGGTGAAGCTTTCTTT.

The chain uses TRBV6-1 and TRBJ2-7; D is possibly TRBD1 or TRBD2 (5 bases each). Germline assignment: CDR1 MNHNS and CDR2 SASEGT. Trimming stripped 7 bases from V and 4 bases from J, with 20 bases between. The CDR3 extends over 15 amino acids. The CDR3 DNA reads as TGTGCCAGCAAGATCGCCTGGGACGAGCGGTACGAGCAGTACTTC. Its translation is CASKIAWDERYEQYF.

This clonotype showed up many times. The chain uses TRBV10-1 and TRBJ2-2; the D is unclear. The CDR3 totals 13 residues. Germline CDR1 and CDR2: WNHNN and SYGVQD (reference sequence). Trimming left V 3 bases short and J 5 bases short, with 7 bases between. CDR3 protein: CASSEGPTGELFF. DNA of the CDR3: TGCGCCAGCAGTGAAGGGCCGACCGGGGAGCTGTTTTTT.

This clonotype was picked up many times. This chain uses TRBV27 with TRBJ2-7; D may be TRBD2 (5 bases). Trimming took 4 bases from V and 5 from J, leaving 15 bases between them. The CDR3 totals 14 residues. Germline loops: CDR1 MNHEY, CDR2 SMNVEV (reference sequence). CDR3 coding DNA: TGTGCCAGCAGTTGGCTAGCAAAACCGGACGAGCAGTACTTC. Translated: CASSWLAKPDEQYF.

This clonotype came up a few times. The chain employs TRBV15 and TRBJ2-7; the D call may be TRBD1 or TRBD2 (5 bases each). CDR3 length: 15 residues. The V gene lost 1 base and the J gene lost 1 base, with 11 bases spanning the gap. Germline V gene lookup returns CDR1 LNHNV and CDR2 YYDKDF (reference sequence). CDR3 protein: CATSRAREGSYEQYF. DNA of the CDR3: TGTGCCACCAGCAGAGCGAGAGAGGGGTCCTACGAGCAGTACTTC.

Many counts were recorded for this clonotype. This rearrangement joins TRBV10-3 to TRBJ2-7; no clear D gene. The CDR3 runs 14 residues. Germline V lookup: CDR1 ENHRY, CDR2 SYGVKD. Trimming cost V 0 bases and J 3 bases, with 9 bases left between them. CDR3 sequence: CAISESTLYYEQYF. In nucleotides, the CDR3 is TGTGCCATCAGTGAGTCGACCTTGTACTACGAGCAGTACTTC.

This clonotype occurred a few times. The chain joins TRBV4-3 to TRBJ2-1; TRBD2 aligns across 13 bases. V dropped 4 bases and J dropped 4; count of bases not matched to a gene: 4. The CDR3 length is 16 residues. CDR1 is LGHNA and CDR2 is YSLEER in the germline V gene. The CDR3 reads CASSPQGLAGYNEQFF. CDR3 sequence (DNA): TGCGCCAGCAGCCCGCAGGGACTAGCGGGATACAATGAGCAGTTCTTC.

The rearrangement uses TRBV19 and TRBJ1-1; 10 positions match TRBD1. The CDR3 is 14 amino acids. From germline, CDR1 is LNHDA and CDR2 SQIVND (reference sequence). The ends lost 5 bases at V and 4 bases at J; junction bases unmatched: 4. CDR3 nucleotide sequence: TGTGCCAGTAGTGACAGGGGGCGCGGCACTGAAGCTTTCTTT. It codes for CASSDRGRGTEAFF.

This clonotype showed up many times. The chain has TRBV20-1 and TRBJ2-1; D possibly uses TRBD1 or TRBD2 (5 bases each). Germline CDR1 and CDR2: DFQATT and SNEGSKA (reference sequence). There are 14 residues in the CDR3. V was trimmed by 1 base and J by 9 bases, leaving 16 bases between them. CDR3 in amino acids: CSARGWDRGSEQFF. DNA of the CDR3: TGCAGTGCTAGAGGCTGGGACCGAGGATCTGAGCAGTTCTTC.

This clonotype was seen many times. CDR3 sequence (DNA): TGTGCCAGCAGTTTTCGGCGGGGGGTAGTCACCGGGGAGCTGTTTTTT. This encodes CASSFRRGVVTGELFF. J is TRBJ2-2 and V is TRBV12-3 or TRBV12-4; 8 bases map to TRBD2. V shed 3 bases, J shed 4 bases, and the junction held 7 bases outside the gene matches. The CDR3 has 16 amino acids.

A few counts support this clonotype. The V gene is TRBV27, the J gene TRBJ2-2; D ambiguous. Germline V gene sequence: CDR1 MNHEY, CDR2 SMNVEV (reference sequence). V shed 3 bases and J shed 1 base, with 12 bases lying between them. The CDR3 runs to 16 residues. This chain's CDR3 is CASSLLVGENTGELFF. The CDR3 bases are TGTGCCAGCAGTTTGCTTGTGGGCGAGAACACCGGGGAGCTGTTTTTT.

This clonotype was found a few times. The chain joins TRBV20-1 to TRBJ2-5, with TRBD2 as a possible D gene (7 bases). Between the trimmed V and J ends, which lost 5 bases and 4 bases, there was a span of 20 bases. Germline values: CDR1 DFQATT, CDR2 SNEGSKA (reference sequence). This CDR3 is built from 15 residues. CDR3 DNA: TGCAGTGCTTTCGGAGGGGGGGGCATCGGAGAGACCCAGTACTTC. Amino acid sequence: CSAFGGGGIGETQYF.

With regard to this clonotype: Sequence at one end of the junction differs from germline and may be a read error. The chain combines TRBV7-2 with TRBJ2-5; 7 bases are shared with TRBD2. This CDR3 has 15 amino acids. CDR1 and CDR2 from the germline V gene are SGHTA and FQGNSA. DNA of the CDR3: TGTGTCAGCAGCTTAGCGGGTTTAAGGCAAGAGACCCAGTACTTC. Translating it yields CVSSLAGLRQETQYF.

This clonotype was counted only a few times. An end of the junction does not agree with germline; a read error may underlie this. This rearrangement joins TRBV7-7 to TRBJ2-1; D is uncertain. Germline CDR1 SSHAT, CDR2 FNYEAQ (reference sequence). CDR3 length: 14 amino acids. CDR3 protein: CASSPDFNYNEQFF. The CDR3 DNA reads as TGTGCTAGCAGCCCAGACTTTAACTACAATGAGCAGTTCTTC.

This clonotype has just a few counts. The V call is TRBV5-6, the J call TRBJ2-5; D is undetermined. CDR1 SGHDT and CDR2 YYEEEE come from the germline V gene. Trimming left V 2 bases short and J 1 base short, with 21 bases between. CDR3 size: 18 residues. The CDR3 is CASSFLISPTTIQETQYF. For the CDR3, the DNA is TGTGCCAGCAGCTTCCTAATCTCGCCAACAACCATCCAAGAGACCCAGTACTTC.

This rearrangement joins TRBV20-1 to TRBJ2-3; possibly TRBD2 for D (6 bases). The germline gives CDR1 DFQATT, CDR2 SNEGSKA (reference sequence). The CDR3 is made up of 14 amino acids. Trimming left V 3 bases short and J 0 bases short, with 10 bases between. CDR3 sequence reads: CSASWRGSTDTQYF. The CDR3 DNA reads TGCAGTGCTAGTTGGCGGGGAAGCACAGATACGCAGTATTTT.